This T cell receptor (beta chain) was sequenced for a study of blood T cell repertoires in COVID-19. Study in general: COVID-19 samples, acute and convalescent, were from the United States, Italy and Spain.

Residents of about 25 US areas, aged roughly 18 to 89 years, made up the participants. Symptom resolution, clearance, or two negative PCRs marked the recovered donors of Cohort 3. As processed by the authors: Counts of nucleated cells, estimated from reference gene primer amplification, were obtained. The protocol was immunoSEQ multiplex PCR, while the TCRdb copy is restricted to in-frame clones and leaves out a portion. V, J and clone size are those of that table, while D and trimming were read from the DNA. The sample comprises around 450,000 clones, about 90% of which are singletons, and less than 0.75% rests with the top ten. The CDR3 runs 16 residues. Trimming took 2 bases from V and 4 from J, leaving 15 bases between them. Per germline, CDR1 SGHVS and CDR2 FQNEAQ.

This chain joins TRBV7-8 and TRBJ1-3; D is uncertain. The material sequenced was PBMCs or T cells enriched from blood (not recorded which). The sequence was collected from a man in his late teens or twenties who had recovered from COVID-19. The CDR3 DNA sequence: TGTGCCAGCAGCTTACTTATCCGAACAAAAGGAAACACCATATATTTT. This translates into CASSLLIRTKGNTIYF. Looking up the rest from reference TRBV7-8 and TRBJ1-3 gives the full variable domain: GAGVSQSPRYKVAKRGQDVALRCDPISGHVSLFWYQQALGQGPEFLTYFQNEAQLDKSGLPSDRFFAERPEGSVSTLKIQRTQQEDSAVYLCASSLLIRTKGNTIYFGEGSWLTVV.